These T cell receptor beta chains were read from a single sample in a study of T and B cells in COVID-19 patients. TCRdb reprocessed the multiplex PCR reads with MiXCR, giving one entry per CDR3 protein. The sample comprises around 5,100 distinct CDR3 sequences, 27% of which are singletons, and about 32% rests with the top ten. Sequences were obtained from blood. These receptors all stem from a human donor with active COVID-19. The CDR3 runs from the conserved cysteine through the conserved F or W. Fields, in order: clone size, D gene, V gene, J gene, CDR3 protein. D genes are given only for firm matches. Rows may omit the clone size; those that give it use once, few, many or a size class.

few	-	TRBV20-1	TRBJ2-3	CSAGSSDTQYF
medium-sized	TRBD2	TRBV5-5	TRBJ2-1	CASSPGLAGSTPYNEQFF
-	TRBD1	TRBV27	TRBJ2-7	CASSSPGQGGNEQYF
medium-sized	-	TRBV30	TRBJ1-3	CAWSYGISGNTIYF
few	TRBD1	TRBV6-5	TRBJ2-7	CASSRSGTGNSYEQYF
medium-sized	-	TRBV27	TRBJ2-5	CASSLLGDETQYF
once	TRBD1	TRBV6-5	TRBJ1-1	CASRGTGGYTEAFF
medium-sized	TRBD1	TRBV19	TRBJ1-1	CASSIEGARRTEAFF
-	TRBD1	TRBV7-2	TRBJ2-7	CASRSRDRGLYEQYF
medium-sized	-	TRBV19	TRBJ1-4	CASSDQSNEKLFF
medium-sized	-	TRBV18	TRBJ1-2	CASSPWTADYGYTF
-	TRBD1	TRBV5-1	TRBJ1-6	CASSLPPWTGENSPLHF
-	-	TRBV12-3/TRBV12-4	TRBJ1-2	CASSLGPVYGYTF
medium-sized	TRBD1	TRBV5-6	TRBJ1-4	CASSTGTGSNEKLFF
medium-sized	-	TRBV5-5	TRBJ2-7	CASSAFDNAYEQYF
medium-sized	-	TRBV19	TRBJ1-1	CASSMGWTEAFF
medium-sized	TRBD2	TRBV27	TRBJ2-2	CASSWGLAATGELFF
few	-	TRBV20-1	TRBJ1-5	CSASLRDTQHF
medium-sized	TRBD1	TRBV19	TRBJ2-2	CASSIGTGLFSIGTGELFF
-	TRBD2	TRBV7-2	TRBJ2-1	CASSSTNHPGTSGRGSSYNEQFF
-	TRBD1	TRBV20-1	TRBJ2-1	CSASEPTGANEQFF
medium-sized	-	TRBV7-9	TRBJ2-3	CASSLSGASDTQYF
-	-	TRBV4-3	TRBJ1-1	CASSSWGSEAFF
-	-	TRBV12-3/TRBV12-4	TRBJ2-3	CASSLVIRTDTQYF
-	-	TRBV20-1	TRBJ2-7	CSARGAESSYEQYF
-	TRBD1	TRBV12-3/TRBV12-4	TRBJ2-1	CASSLAGTGGEQFF
-	-	TRBV5-6	TRBJ1-2	CASSLVGGNYGYTF
few	-	TRBV5-1	TRBJ2-1	CASSLGAYSYNEQFF
once	-	TRBV15	TRBJ1-5	CATSRPGVGGWGNQPQHF
-	-	TRBV20-1	TRBJ1-3	CSARVLKGSGNTIYF
medium-sized	-	TRBV13	TRBJ2-1	CASSPLSSGYNEQFF
medium-sized	-	TRBV18	TRBJ2-3	CASSPAASTDTQYF
medium-sized	-	TRBV18	TRBJ2-2	CASSPGNTGELFF
medium-sized	TRBD1	TRBV19	TRBJ2-7	CASSTDRVRSYEQYF
-	TRBD1	TRBV27	TRBJ1-2	CASSPTGGGGYTF
medium-sized	TRBD1	TRBV29-1	TRBJ1-2	CSVRSDRSYGYTF
-	-	TRBV11-1	TRBJ2-7	CASSFRGSYEQYF
medium-sized	-	TRBV12-3/TRBV12-4	TRBJ2-5	CASSLSRVETQYF
-	-	TRBV5-4	TRBJ2-1	CASSHLLESSYNEQFF
medium-sized	TRBD2	TRBV29-1	TRBJ2-2	CSVDILLAGGGTGELFF
few	-	TRBV12-3/TRBV12-4	TRBJ2-5	CASSFVPFQETQYF
-	-	TRBV5-5	TRBJ1-1	CASSQVVGVGTEAFF
-	TRBD1	TRBV5-1	TRBJ1-2	CASSTGTEYGYTF
-	TRBD1	TRBV11-1	TRBJ2-7	CASSSPGQGTREQYF
medium-sized	-	TRBV5-6	TRBJ1-4	CASSLPHVEKLFF
few	TRBD2	TRBV5-1	TRBJ2-1	CASSTGAGGPDEQFF
-	TRBD1	TRBV12-3/TRBV12-4	TRBJ1-6	CASSLMGGTGASSPLHF
few	TRBD1	TRBV18	TRBJ1-1	CASSQGVAEAFF
medium-sized	-	TRBV19	TRBJ2-3	CASSIQKVATDTQYF
-	-	TRBV15	TRBJ1-1	CATSRALLKPFW
-	TRBD2	TRBV20-1	TRBJ2-5	CSASGLAGGHNEQYF
few	-	TRBV7-9	TRBJ2-7	CASSLPGSVYEQYF